These 18 T cell receptor beta chains were all obtained from the same sample, sequenced in a study of T-cell memory formation after mild COVID-19. TCRdb reprocessed the 5' RACE reads via MiXCR and lists one record per CDR3 protein. The repertoire has about 200,000 distinct CDR3 sequences, more than 8% of them found once; the top ten carry approximately 3.3%. Sample: PBMCs or a T cell subset sorted from them (not recorded which). The source is a young man who had mild COVID-19 (a few samples of this study predate the infection). Cell type and time point are not known.

The V and J genes are TRBV2 and TRBJ2-5; 7 bases are a match to TRBD2. The germline V gene has CDR1 SNHLY and CDR2 FYNNEI. The CDR3 is 16 amino acids. The V and J ends lost 6 bases and 5 bases, in that order; junction bases with no gene match: 15. Here the CDR3 DNA reads TGTGCCAGCAGAAAGACTAGCCGCGGCGGGGTGGAGACCCAGTACTTC. It codes for CASRKTSRGGVETQYF.

This clonotype was detected many times. This chain joins TRBV20-1 and TRBJ2-5; D call uncertain. This CDR3 is built from 10 residues. Germline CDR1 reads DFQATT; CDR2 reads SNEGSKA (reference sequence). V lost 4 bases and J lost 5, with 5 bases in between. CDR3 loop: CSATRETQYF. CDR3 in DNA: TGCAGTGCTACACGGGAGACCCAGTACTTC.

This clonotype showed up just a few times. This chain joins TRBV25-1 and TRBJ2-5; TRBD2 matches 11 bases. The CDR3 has 16 residues. From germline, CDR1 is MGHDK and CDR2 SYGVNS. The J segment lost 1 base and the V segment lost 3 bases, leaving 4 bases of the junction unmatched. Here the CDR3 DNA reads TGTGCCAGCAGTGAGGGACTAGCGGTACCCCAAGAGACCCAGTACTTC. Protein sequence: CASSEGLAVPQETQYF.

The chain uses TRBV9 and TRBJ2-7; D unresolved. CDR1 is SGDLS, CDR2 YYNGEE, per germline. The CDR3 contains 13 residues. V was pared by 1 base and J by 1 base, with 6 bases between. CDR3 region: CASSVRASYEQYF. CDR3 nucleotides: TGTGCCAGCAGCGTAAGGGCGTCCTACGAGCAGTACTTC.

This chain joins TRBV2 and TRBJ1-3; 9 nucleotides align to TRBD1. Trimming removed 7 bases from V and 9 bases from J; junction bases left unmatched: 13. Germline CDR1 and CDR2: SNHLY and FYNNEI. The CDR3 is 15 amino acids. In DNA form, the CDR3 reads TGTGCCAGCAAAGGAACGGGACAGGGAGTGGGCACCATATATTTT. Its protein is CASKGTGQGVGTIYF.

The table lists this clonotype with a few counts. The rearrangement joins TRBV10-3 to TRBJ2-7, with TRBD1 identical over 8 bases. With V trimmed by 8 bases and J by 3 bases, 12 bases remained unmatched. Germline V gene lookup returns CDR1 ENHRY and CDR2 SYGVKD. This CDR3 region has 15 residues. The CDR3: CAISPDRDHYYEQYF. Here the CDR3 DNA reads TGTGCCATCTCCCCGGACAGGGATCATTACTACGAGCAGTACTTC.

This clonotype was recorded at least ten times. The V and J genes are TRBV4-2 and TRBJ1-4; perhaps TRBD1 as D (6 bases). Trimming shortened V by 4 bases and J by 2 bases, and 11 bases separated the two germline ends. This CDR3 has 15 residues. Germline CDR1 LGHNA, CDR2 YNFKEQ. CDR3 region: CASSPLQGTNEKLFF. The CDR3 nucleotides read TGTGCCAGCAGCCCTTTACAGGGCACTAATGAAAAACTGTTTTTT.

A few counts support this clonotype. The chain is built from TRBV18 and TRBJ1-1; TRBD1 is a possible D gene (6 bases). V was trimmed by 2 bases and J by 3 bases, leaving 16 bases between them. This CDR3 comprises 16 residues. The germline gives CDR1 KGHSH, CDR2 LQKENI. The CDR3 DNA reads as TGTGCCAGCTCACCATCGTGGGCAGGGGTGTACACTGAAGCTTTCTTT. It specifies CASSPSWAGVYTEAFF.

This clonotype appeared a few times. The V call is TRBV5-1, the J call TRBJ2-1, with D perhaps assigned TRBD1 or TRBD2 (6 bases each). CDR3 length: 14 residues. The germline V gene encodes CDR1 SGHRS and CDR2 YFSETQ. The V end lost 5 bases, the J end lost 5 bases, and 14 bases lay between the germline ends. The CDR3 is CASRFRGPNNEQFF. CDR3 DNA: TGCGCCAGCAGATTTCGGGGGCCTAACAATGAGCAGTTCTTC.

The chain employs TRBV5-1 and TRBJ2-5; 7 nucleotides align to TRBD1. The CDR3 loop spans 13 amino acids. With 5 bases clipped from V and 5 bases from J, the junction kept 6 bases outside the gene matches. Germline CDR1 SGHRS, CDR2 YFSETQ. The CDR3 nucleotides read TGCGCCAGCAGACACACAGGGGCCGAGACCCAGTACTTC. It encodes CASRHTGAETQYF.

This clonotype has a single count. One base away lies a much larger clone, so this may be a sequencing read error. J is TRBJ2-3 and V is TRBV7-2; D is unclear. Germline V CDR1 and CDR2: SGHTA, FQGNSA. The CDR3 covers 13 residues. V lost 5 bases and J 2 bases, leaving 8 bases between the germline ends. The CDR3 spells CASSHTNTDTQYF. For the CDR3, the DNA is TGTGCCAGCAGCCACACAAACACAGATACGCAGTATTTT.

The chain employs TRBV11-2 and TRBJ1-1, with D hard to call. The V gene lost 3 bases and the J gene lost 5 bases, with 10 bases spanning the gap. CDR1 is SGHAT and CDR2 is FQNNGV in the germline V gene. The CDR3 totals 13 residues. Written as DNA, the CDR3 is TGTGCCAGCAGCTTGGAAGTGAGGACTGAAGCTTTCTTT. Its translation: CASSLEVRTEAFF.

This clonotype was found a few times. This sequence joins TRBV7-2 and TRBJ2-1; no definite D call. This CDR3 spans 14 amino acids. V lost 2 bases, J lost 0 bases, and 5 bases lay in between. From germline, CDR1 is SGHTA and CDR2 FQGNSA. CDR3 amino acids: CASSLTNSYNEQFF. CDR3 DNA: TGTGCCAGCAGCTTAACAAACTCCTACAATGAGCAGTTCTTC.

This clonotype was found many times. The rearrangement uses TRBV5-1 and TRBJ2-5; 8 bases agree with TRBD2. Germline V CDR1 and CDR2: SGHRS, YFSETQ. The CDR3 extends over 14 amino acids. Trimming took 0 bases from V and 5 from J; bases not matched to a gene: 3. The CDR3 here is CASSLVRGGETQYF. The CDR3 nucleotides are TGCGCCAGCAGCTTGGTCCGGGGGGGCGAGACCCAGTACTTC.

The V call is TRBV29-1, the J call TRBJ2-5; either TRBD1 or TRBD2 may fit D (6 bases each). Looked up from germline, CDR1 is SQVTM and CDR2 is ANQGSEA. The V gene lost 4 bases and the J gene lost 2 bases, with 11 bases spanning the gap. CDR3 size: 13 residues. The CDR3 spells CSVGRDTQETQYF. CDR3 nucleotide sequence: TGCAGCGTTGGGCGGGACACGCAAGAGACCCAGTACTTC.

This clonotype was counted many times. V and J are TRBV6-2 or TRBV6-3 and TRBJ2-1; 8 bases agree with TRBD1. The CDR3 extends over 16 amino acids. Germline CDR1 MNHEY, CDR2 SVGEGT. V gave up 5 bases and J gave up 8 bases; unmatched junction bases: 14. The CDR3 loop is CASSQTGVRYSHEQFF. The CDR3, as DNA: TGTGCCAGCAGTCAGACAGGGGTACGGTATTCACATGAGCAGTTCTTC.

This clonotype was detected ten times or more. The rearrangement links TRBV7-8 to TRBJ1-3; no reliable D call. Trimming removed 1 base from V and 8 bases from J, with 9 bases in between. The CDR3 totals 13 residues. Germline assignment: CDR1 SGHVS and CDR2 FQNEAQ. The CDR3 loop is CASSLVLGYTIYF. The CDR3 DNA reads TGTGCCAGCAGCTTAGTTTTAGGGTACACCATATATTTT.

The chain employs TRBV7-3 and TRBJ2-3; D is unclear. CDR3 length: 14 amino acids. Trimming took 3 bases from V and 2 from J, leaving 9 bases between them. CDR1 SGHTA and CDR2 FQGTGA come from the germline V gene. The CDR3 here is CASSFEAITDTQYF. The CDR3 nucleotides are TGTGCCAGCAGCTTCGAAGCTATCACAGATACGCAGTATTTT. The full variable domain, its missing parts supplied by reference TRBV7-3 and TRBJ2-3, is GAGVSQTPSNKVTEKGKYVELRCDPISGHTALYWYRQSLGQGPEFLIYFQGTGAADDSGLPNDRFFAVRPEGSVSTLKIQRTERGDSAVYLCASSFEAITDTQYFGPGTRLTVL.